What follows describes a single T cell receptor (beta chain). The antigen this receptor binds is unknown. There are no base qualities to consult, and no much larger clone falls within one base. Libraries were constructed by multiplex PCR. This sample was sequenced with an Illumina HiSeq 4000. To build TCR beta libraries, CDR3 regions were amplified by Arm-PCR using iRepertoire HTBI primers. Before sequencing, the PCR products went through gel purification. As for the authors' bioinformatics: Gene usage analysis of CDR3 amino acid clonotypes used the 50 to 70 TRBV and 11 to 15 TRBJ segments found across samples. COPE and FqMerger were used to merge filtered high-quality paired reads into contigs. BLAST was used to align contigs to the IMGT TRBV, TRBD and TRBJ reference genes, and CDR3 was defined following IMGT. Any clonotype with a frequency above 0.1% was counted as a highly expanded clone. Repertoire diversity was measured by Shannon entropy, and V-J evenness by the Gini coefficient. A clonotype found in more than one individual was treated as public. TCRdb trimmed public reads at Q25 via fastp, called clones via MiXCR and kept in-frame beta chains. Rows matching on CDR3 protein sequence are summarized as one entry with the most common DNA and genes. The V and J calls come from TCRdb's annotation, not from the publication. The sample table shows about 660,000 distinct CDR3 sequences, and about 30% are seen once. The ten largest clones take up around 42% of the sample.

V loses 5 bases of germline sequence and J loses 1 base, and the interval between the two ends is 8 bases. CDR1 and CDR2 (DFQATT, SNEGSKA) derive from the germline V gene (reference sequence). Inclusive of the bounding cysteine and phenylalanine, the CDR3 is 12 residues long. The CDR3 DNA has 36 bases and is translated from base 1. The sample comes from a study of regulatory T cells in long-lasting Graves disease (TCRdb year 2021). About the investigation overall: Persistent Graves' disease was defined as persistently positive TSH receptor autoantibodies together with antithyroid drug treatment for over 5 years. On average, persistent Graves' disease patients in the clinical cohort had been on antithyroid drugs for about 9.7 years. The study took place in China and was registered as a clinical trial. Persistent Graves' disease patients were compared with newly diagnosed Graves' disease patients by peripheral blood TCR sequencing and RNA sequencing. A total of roughly 35 samples underwent TCR sequencing: about 13 from persistent and about 20 from newly diagnosed Graves' disease patients.

The sample's time point label, in plain terms: persistent/refractory GD, antithyroid drugs over 5 years with positive TRAb. For both TCR sequencing and RNA sequencing, RNA was extracted from PBMCs using TRIzol. The diagnosis of Graves' disease followed American Thyroid Association guidelines. Patients were recruited from an endocrinology department in Xi'an, China. From each patient, 8 to 10 milliliters of peripheral blood was collected into an EDTA anticoagulant tube. PBMCs were isolated by Ficoll Paque Plus density gradient separation without further T cell sorting. An Agilent 2100 Bioanalyzer and agarose gel were used to check RNA quality, and a NanoDrop 2000 was used to measure RNA concentration. The paper's findings and limits, for the study overall: Preferential use of TRBV28, TRBJ1-2 and TRBJ2-5 was observed in persistent disease, whereas TRBV20-1 and TRBJ2-1 were favored in newly diagnosed disease. Persistent Graves' disease patients showed lower TCR Shannon entropy and fewer highly expanded clones than newly diagnosed patients, suggesting clonal expansion. Only the TCR beta chain was sequenced and analyzed. Peripheral blood alone was examined, since thyroid tissue, which constituted the primary lesion, could not be accessed. A larger number of public clonotypes was shared among persistent patients (approximately 2,600) than among newly diagnosed patients (approximately 1,000). The small sample size was acknowledged by the authors as a limitation that may reduce accuracy.

The sample was peripheral blood mononuclear cells (PBMCs), taken when the disease was refractory, from a patient treated with antithyroid drugs. The origin of this receptor is a female donor with Graves disease. Recombination joined TRBV20-1 with TRBJ1-1; there is no confident call for the D gene. The CDR3 in this case is CSAHTPNTEAFF. The sequenced DNA: TGCAGTGCTCACACCCCGAACACTGAAGCTTTCTTT.